These T cell receptor beta chains were read from a single sample in a study of neurological immune-mediated disorders. TCRdb reprocessed the 5' RACE reads via MiXCR and lists one record per CDR3 protein. The profile covers about 53,000 distinct CDR3 sequences, with 8% to 9% appearing a single time and about 2% taken by the ten largest. The sequenced sample was PBMCs. These receptors were taken from a woman aged 40-49 years in good health. CDR3s include the opening cysteine and the closing phenylalanine or tryptophan. D genes are given only for firm matches. Some rows have no size entry. The others give once, few or many, or a class for an expanded clone.

V	size	J	D	CDR3	DNA
TRBV5-1	many	TRBJ1-4	TRBD1	CASSLAGQGPEKLFF	TGCGCCAGCAGCTTGGCGGGACAGGGACCCGAAAAACTGTTTTTT
TRBV20-1	NA	TRBJ2-5	TRBD2	CSARAASGNQETQYF	TGCAGTGCTAGAGCCGCTAGCGGCAATCAAGAGACCCAGTACTTC
TRBV28	many	TRBJ2-2	NA	CASSFQNTGELFF	TGTGCCAGCAGTTTTCAGAACACCGGGGAGCTGTTTTTT
TRBV12-3/TRBV12-4	many	TRBJ1-5	NA	CASSLMGGGNQPQHF	TGTGCCAGCAGTTTGATGGGGGGTGGCAATCAGCCCCAGCATTTT
TRBV10-3	many	TRBJ1-3	NA	CAISDVSGNTIYF	TGTGCCATCAGTGATGTCTCTGGAAACACCATATATTTT
TRBV20-1	many	TRBJ2-5	NA	CSARGRHQETQYF	TGCAGTGCTAGGGGTCGGCACCAAGAGACCCAGTACTTC
TRBV7-2	many	TRBJ2-1	TRBD1	CASTMDRALYNEQFF	TGTGCCAGCACCATGGACAGGGCTCTCTACAATGAGCAGTTCTTC
TRBV11-2	many	TRBJ2-5	NA	CASSARAVESETQYF	TGTGCCAGCAGCGCTAGAGCGGTGGAGTCGGAGACCCAGTACTTC
TRBV4-3	NA	TRBJ2-1	NA	CASSQGGREIEQFF	TGCGCCAGCAGCCAAGGAGGGCGCGAGATCGAGCAGTTCTTC
TRBV4-3	many	TRBJ2-7	TRBD2	CASSQDPAGAYEQYF	TGCGCCAGCAGCCAAGATCCGGCGGGAGCCTACGAGCAGTACTTC
TRBV9	many	TRBJ2-2	NA	CASSVDWERDTGELFF	TGTGCCAGCAGCGTAGATTGGGAGAGGGACACCGGGGAGCTGTTTTTT
TRBV25-1	many	TRBJ2-1	NA	CASTPPTANEQFF	TGTGCCAGCACCCCTCCGACCGCCAATGAGCAGTTCTTC
TRBV29-1	many	TRBJ1-2	TRBD1	CSAQTGTGREGYTF	TGCAGCGCCCAAACCGGGACAGGCCGAGAGGGCTACACCTTC
TRBV7-2	NA	TRBJ1-1	NA	CASRSDKNTEAFF	TGTGCCAGCAGATCCGACAAGAACACTGAAGCTTTCTTT
TRBV7-2	many	TRBJ1-3	NA	CASSHGGRRGNTIYF	TGTGCCAGCAGCCACGGGGGGAGACGAGGAAACACCATATATTTT
TRBV12-3/TRBV12-4	many	TRBJ2-7	TRBD1	CASRDVGQGAYEQYF	TGTGCCAGCAGAGATGTGGGACAGGGTGCCTACGAGCAGTACTTC
TRBV12-3/TRBV12-4	many	TRBJ2-2	NA	CASGASRRNTGELFF	TGTGCCAGCGGGGCTAGTCGGCGTAACACCGGGGAGCTGTTTTTT
TRBV15	many	TRBJ2-5	NA	CATSTPTETQYF	TGTGCCACCAGCACCCCTACAGAGACCCAGTACTTC
TRBV5-1	many	TRBJ2-3	NA	CASSSGRSTDTQYF	TGCGCCAGCAGCTCAGGACGGAGCACAGATACGCAGTATTTT
TRBV20-1	many	TRBJ2-5	NA	CSASRLGGQETQYF	TGCAGTGCTTCAAGACTGGGCGGCCAAGAGACCCAGTACTTC
TRBV27	many	TRBJ1-3	NA	CASSRGLQSSGNTIYF	TGTGCCAGCAGCCGGGGACTTCAGAGCTCTGGAAACACCATATATTTT
TRBV6-5	many	TRBJ2-1	NA	CASSYTGSNEQFF	TGTGCCAGCAGTTACACGGGGAGCAATGAGCAGTTCTTC
TRBV5-5	many	TRBJ1-1	NA	CASSLEGIRGGTEAFF	TGTGCCAGCAGCTTGGAGGGGATCCGGGGAGGTACTGAAGCTTTCTTT
TRBV7-2	NA	TRBJ2-1	TRBD2	CASSTPRLAGLGEQFF	TGTGCCAGCAGCACACCCCGACTAGCGGGACTAGGGGAGCAGTTCTTC
TRBV11-1	many	TRBJ1-1	NA	CASSLSAGFSSEAFF	TGTGCCAGCAGCTTATCGGCGGGATTTTCGTCTGAAGCTTTCTTT
TRBV12-3/TRBV12-4	many	TRBJ1-1	NA	CASSLYRDTEAFF	TGTGCCAGCAGTTTATATCGGGACACTGAAGCTTTCTTT
TRBV20-1	many	TRBJ2-6	TRBD2	CSARSLRVAGGVSGANVLTF	TGCAGTGCTAGATCCCTCCGGGTAGCGGGGGGTGTATCTGGGGCCAACGTCCTGACTTTC
TRBV12-3/TRBV12-4	many	TRBJ1-2	NA	CASTWGGSNYGYTF	TGTGCCAGCACCTGGGGGGGATCTAACTATGGCTACACCTTC
TRBV12-3/TRBV12-4	many	TRBJ2-2	TRBD1	CASSQDRDTGELFF	TGTGCCAGCAGCCAAGACAGGGACACCGGGGAGCTGTTTTTT
TRBV7-3	many	TRBJ2-7	TRBD1	CASSRDGQGHEQYF	TGTGCCAGCAGCCGGGATGGACAGGGCCACGAGCAGTACTTC
TRBV29-1	NA	TRBJ2-5	NA	CSAGEGEGQETQYF	TGCAGCGCTGGGGAGGGGGAAGGCCAAGAGACCCAGTACTTC
TRBV4-2	many	TRBJ2-1	NA	CASSQGGRELNNEQFF	TGTGCCAGCAGCCAAGGAGGCAGGGAATTGAACAATGAGCAGTTCTTC
TRBV20-1	many	TRBJ1-3	NA	CSASEGSGNTIYF	TGCAGTGCTAGCGAGGGTTCCGGAAACACCATATATTTT
TRBV7-3	NA	TRBJ2-1	TRBD2	CASSQGVAGAGSEQFF	TGTGCCAGCAGCCAAGGGGTAGCGGGGGCCGGTAGCGAGCAGTTCTTC
TRBV13	few	TRBJ2-3	NA	CASSLVTGQPTDTQYF	TGTGCCAGCAGCTTAGTCACGGGACAACCCACAGATACGCAGTATTTT
TRBV10-2	many	TRBJ2-3	TRBD2	CASSLTSGGKDTQYF	TGCGCCAGCAGTCTAACTAGCGGGGGAAAAGATACGCAGTATTTT
TRBV5-1	many	TRBJ2-5	NA	CASSQGTAQETQYF	TGCGCCAGCAGCCAAGGGACGGCCCAAGAGACCCAGTACTTC
TRBV5-5	many	TRBJ1-1	NA	CASSPWTAEANTEAFF	TGTGCCAGCAGCCCCTGGACAGCAGAGGCGAACACTGAAGCTTTCTTT